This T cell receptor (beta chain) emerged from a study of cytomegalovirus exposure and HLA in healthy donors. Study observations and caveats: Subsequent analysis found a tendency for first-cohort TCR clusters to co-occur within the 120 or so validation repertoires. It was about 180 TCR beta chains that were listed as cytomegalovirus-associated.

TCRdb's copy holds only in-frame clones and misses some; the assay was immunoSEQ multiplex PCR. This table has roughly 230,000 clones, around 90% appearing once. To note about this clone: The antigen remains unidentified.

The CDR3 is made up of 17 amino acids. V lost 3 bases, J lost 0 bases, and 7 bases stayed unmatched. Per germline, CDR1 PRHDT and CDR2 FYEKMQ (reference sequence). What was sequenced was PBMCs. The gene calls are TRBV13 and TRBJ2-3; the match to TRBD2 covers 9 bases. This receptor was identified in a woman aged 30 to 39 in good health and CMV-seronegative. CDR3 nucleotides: TGTGCCAGCAGCTTTAATCCTAGCGGGGTGAGCACAGATACGCAGTATTTT. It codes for CASSFNPSGVSTDTQYF.